The clone carrying this T cell receptor beta chain was seen only a few times. Its antigen is unidentified. These data are taken from a study of beta chain features in type 1 diabetes. Whole-study results and caveats: In type 1 diabetes patients, VDJ junctions had fewer insertions; deletions at these junctions were more frequent.

What was sequenced were expressed TCRB transcripts, since all of the isolated RNA had been reverse transcribed. The protocol was immunoSEQ multiplex PCR, while the TCRdb copy is restricted to in-frame clones and leaves out a portion. This table holds under 950,000 clones, roughly 16% found once. The TCR sequence derives from a woman aged 18-29 years in good health. Material: naive CD4+ T cells from blood.

Here the CDR3 reads CASSVRSSGTDTQYF. For the CDR3, the DNA is TGTGCCAGCAGCGTCCGCTCTAGCGGCACAGATACGCAGTATTTT. This chain uses TRBV9 with TRBJ2-3, with a possible D match to TRBD2 (6 bases). The CDR3 totals 15 residues. V was shortened by 2 bases and J by 1 base, with 11 bases between the two germline ends. Germline CDR1 and CDR2: SGDLS and YYNGEE. Using reference TRBV9 and TRBJ2-3 for the parts outside the CDR3, the full variable domain is DSGVTQTPKHLITATGQRVTLRCSPRSGDLSVYWYQQSLDQGLQFLIQYYNGEERAKGNILERFSAQQFPDLHSELNLSSLELGDSALYFCASSVRSSGTDTQYFGPGTRLTVL.